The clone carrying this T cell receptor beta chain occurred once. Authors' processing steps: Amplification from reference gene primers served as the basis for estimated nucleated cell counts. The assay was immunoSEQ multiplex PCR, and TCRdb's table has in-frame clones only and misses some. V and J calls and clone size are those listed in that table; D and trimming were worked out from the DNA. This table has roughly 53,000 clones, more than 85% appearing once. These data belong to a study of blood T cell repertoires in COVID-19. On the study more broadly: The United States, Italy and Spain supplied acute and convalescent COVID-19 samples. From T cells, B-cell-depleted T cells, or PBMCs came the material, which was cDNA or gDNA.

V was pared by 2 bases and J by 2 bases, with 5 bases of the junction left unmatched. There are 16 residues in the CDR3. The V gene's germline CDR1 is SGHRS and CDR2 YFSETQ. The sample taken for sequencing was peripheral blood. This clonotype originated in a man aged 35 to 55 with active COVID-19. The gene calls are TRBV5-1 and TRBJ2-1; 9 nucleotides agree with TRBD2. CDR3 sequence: CASSFLAGVAYNEQFF. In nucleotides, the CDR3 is TGCGCCAGCAGCTTCTTAGCGGGAGTGGCCTACAATGAGCAGTTCTTC. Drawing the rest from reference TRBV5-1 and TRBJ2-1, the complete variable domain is KAGVTQTPRYLIKTRGQQVTLSCSPISGHRSVSWYQQTPGQGLQFLFEYFSETQRNKGNFPGRFSGRQFSNSRSEMNVSTLELGDSALYLCASSFLAGVAYNEQFFGPGTRLTVL.